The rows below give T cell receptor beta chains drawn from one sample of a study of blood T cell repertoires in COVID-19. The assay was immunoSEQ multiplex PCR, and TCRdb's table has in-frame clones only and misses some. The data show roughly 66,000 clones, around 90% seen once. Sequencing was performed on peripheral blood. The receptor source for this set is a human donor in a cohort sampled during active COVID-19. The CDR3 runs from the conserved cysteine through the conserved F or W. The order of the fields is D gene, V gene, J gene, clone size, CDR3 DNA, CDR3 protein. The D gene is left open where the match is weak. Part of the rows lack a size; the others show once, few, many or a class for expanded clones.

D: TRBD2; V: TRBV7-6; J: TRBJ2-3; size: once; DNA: TGTGCCAGCAGCTCGATACTAGCGGGAGGACGCTTGACCACAGATACGCAGTATTTT; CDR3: CASSSILAGGRLTTDTQYF
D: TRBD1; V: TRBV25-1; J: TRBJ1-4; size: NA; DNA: TGTGCCAGCAGTGACTTCGGGACAGGGCTTGAAAAACTGTTTTTT; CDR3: CASSDFGTGLEKLFF
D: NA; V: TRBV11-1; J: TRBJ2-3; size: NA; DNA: TGTGCCAGCAGCTTGTCCACAGGGTCGGATACGCAGTATTTT; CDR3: CASSLSTGSDTQYF
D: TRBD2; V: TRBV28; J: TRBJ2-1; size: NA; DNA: TGTGCCAGCAGTTTATGGACTAGCGGGAACTACAATGAGCAGTTCTTC; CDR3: CASSLWTSGNYNEQFF
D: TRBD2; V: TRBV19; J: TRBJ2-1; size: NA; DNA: TGTGCCAGTACCTTCCGGACTAGGGACAATGAGCAGTTCTTC; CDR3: CASTFRTRDNEQFF
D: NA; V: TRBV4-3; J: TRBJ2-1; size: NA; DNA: TGCGCCAGCAGCCGTGCGGGCAATGAGCAGTTCTTC; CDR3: CASSRAGNEQFF
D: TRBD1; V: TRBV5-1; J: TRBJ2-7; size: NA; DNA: TGCGCCAGCAGCTTGGACGGCGGACAGGTGCGGAACTACGAGCAGTACTTC; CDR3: CASSLDGGQVRNYEQYF
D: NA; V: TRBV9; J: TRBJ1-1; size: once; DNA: TGTGCCAGCAGCGTCTCCAGGGAAAATCCAGCTTTCTTT; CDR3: CASSVSRENPAFF
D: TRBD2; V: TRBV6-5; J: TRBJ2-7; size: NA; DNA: TGTGCCAGCAGTTACCGGGGGGAAGGGTCTGGCGAGCAGTACTTC; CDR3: CASSYRGEGSGEQYF
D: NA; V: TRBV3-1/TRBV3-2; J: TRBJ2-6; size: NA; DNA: TGTGCCAGCAGCCGCACGGGGGTTCGTTCTGGGGCCAACGTCCTGACTTTC; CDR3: CASSRTGVRSGANVLTF
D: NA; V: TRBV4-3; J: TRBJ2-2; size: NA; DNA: TGCGCCAGCAGCCAAGATCACAGGAACACCGGGGAGCTGTTTTTT; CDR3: CASSQDHRNTGELFF
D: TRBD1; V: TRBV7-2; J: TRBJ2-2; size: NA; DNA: TGTGCCAGCAGCTTTAAGGACAGGGCGACCGGGGAGCTGTTTTTT; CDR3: CASSFKDRATGELFF
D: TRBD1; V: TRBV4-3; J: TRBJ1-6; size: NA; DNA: TGCGCCAGCAGCCAAGTAACCGGGACAGGGCCAAATTCACCCCTCCACTTT; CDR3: CASSQVTGTGPNSPLHF
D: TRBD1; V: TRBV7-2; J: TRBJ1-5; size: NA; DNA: TGTGCCAGCAGCTTTCAGACAGGGGTCAATCAGCCCCAGCATTTT; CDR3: CASSFQTGVNQPQHF
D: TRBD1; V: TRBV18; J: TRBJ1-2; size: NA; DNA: TGTGCCAGCTCACCGCGGTTGGACAGGGGCTATGGCTACACCTTC; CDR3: CASSPRLDRGYGYTF
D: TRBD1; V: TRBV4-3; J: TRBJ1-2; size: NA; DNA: TGCGCCAGCAGCCAAGATTGGCAGGGGGATGGCTACACCTTC; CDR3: CASSQDWQGDGYTF
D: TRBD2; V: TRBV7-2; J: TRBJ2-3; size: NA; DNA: TGTGCCAGCAGCTTGGGTCTAGCGGGAGGGACAGATACGCAGTATTTT; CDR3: CASSLGLAGGTDTQYF
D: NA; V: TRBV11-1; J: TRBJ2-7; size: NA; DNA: TGTGCCAGCAGCCGACCAACAGGGGGGGCCTACGAGCAGTACTTC; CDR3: CASSRPTGGAYEQYF
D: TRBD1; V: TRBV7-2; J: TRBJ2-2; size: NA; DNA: TGTGCCAGCAGCCTGAGGACAGGGGGGGCCGGGGAGCTGTTTTTT; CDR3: CASSLRTGGAGELFF
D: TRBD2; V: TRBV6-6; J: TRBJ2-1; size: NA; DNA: TGTGCCAGCAGTATCTCGCGGGGGGGCACATACAATGAGCAGTTCTTC; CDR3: CASSISRGGTYNEQFF
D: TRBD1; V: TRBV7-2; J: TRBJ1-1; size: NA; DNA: TGTGCCAGCAGCTTACCCGGTCGCCGGGGACAGGGTTGGGGAGCTTTCTTT; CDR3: CASSLPGRRGQGWGAFF
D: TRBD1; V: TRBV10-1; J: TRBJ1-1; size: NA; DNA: TGCGCCAGCAGTGAGGGACAGGGGATGAACACTGAAGCTTTCTTT; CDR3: CASSEGQGMNTEAFF
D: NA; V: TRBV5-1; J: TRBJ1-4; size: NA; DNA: TGCGCCAGCACCAAAACTTCGGGGATTGCAACTAATGAAAAACTGTTTTTT; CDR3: CASTKTSGIATNEKLFF
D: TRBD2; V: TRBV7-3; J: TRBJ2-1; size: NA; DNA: TGTGCCAGCAGCTTGCTCGTCCTAGCGGGGCGAAATGAGCAGTTCTTC; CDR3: CASSLLVLAGRNEQFF
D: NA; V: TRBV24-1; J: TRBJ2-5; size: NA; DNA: TGTGCCACCCAACGGGACTCCCTGGGAGAGACCCAGTACTTC; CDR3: CATQRDSLGETQYF
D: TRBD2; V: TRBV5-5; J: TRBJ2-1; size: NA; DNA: TGTGCCAGCAGTCATGACCCGGGACTAGCGGGAGGCGAGCAGTTCTTC; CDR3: CASSHDPGLAGGEQFF
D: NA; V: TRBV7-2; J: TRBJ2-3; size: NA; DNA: TGTGCCAGCAGACTAGGGCAAGAAGATACGCAGTATTTT; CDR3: CASRLGQEDTQYF
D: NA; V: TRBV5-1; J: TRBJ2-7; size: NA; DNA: TGCGCCAGCAGCTTGGGGCCGACGGGAAGCTCCTACGAGCAGTACTTC; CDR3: CASSLGPTGSSYEQYF
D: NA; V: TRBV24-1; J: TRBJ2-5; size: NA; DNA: TGTGCCACCAGCCAGATACAGGGAAGATCAGAGACCCAGTACTTC; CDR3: CATSQIQGRSETQYF
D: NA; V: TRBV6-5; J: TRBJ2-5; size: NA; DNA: TGTGCCAGCTCGGAGCGAGGGGAGACCCAGTACTTC; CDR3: CASSERGETQYF
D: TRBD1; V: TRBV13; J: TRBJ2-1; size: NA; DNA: TGTGCCAGCAGCTTAATTCCGGGACAGGGCGAATCCTACAATGAGCAGTTCTTC; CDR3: CASSLIPGQGESYNEQFF
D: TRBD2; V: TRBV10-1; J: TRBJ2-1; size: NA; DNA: TGCGCCAGCAGTGAGTCGGGACTAGCGGGGACCTACAATGAGCAGTTCTTC; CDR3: CASSESGLAGTYNEQFF
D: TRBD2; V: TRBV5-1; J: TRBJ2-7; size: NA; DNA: TGCGCCAGCCCGACTAGCGGGGGGTACTCCTACGAGCAGTACTTC; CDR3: CASPTSGGYSYEQYF
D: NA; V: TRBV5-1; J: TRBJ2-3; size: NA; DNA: TGCGCCAGCAGCCCAGCTGAGGGGGTCCTTACAGATACGCAGTATTTT; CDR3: CASSPAEGVLTDTQYF
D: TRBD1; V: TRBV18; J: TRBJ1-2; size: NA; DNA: TGTGCCAGCTCACCACCGGGGACAGCGAGCGGTGGCTACACCTTC; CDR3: CASSPPGTASGGYTF
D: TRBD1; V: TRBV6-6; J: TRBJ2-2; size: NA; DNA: TGTGCCAGCAGTTACGCTCGGCGGGACAGGGGGGGGGAGCTGTTTTTT; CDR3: CASSYARRDRGGELFF
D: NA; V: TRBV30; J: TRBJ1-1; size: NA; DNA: TGTGCCTGGGGGCGGTCGAGAAACACTGAAGCTTTCTTT; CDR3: CAWGRSRNTEAFF
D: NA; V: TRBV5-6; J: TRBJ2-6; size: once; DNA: TGTGCCAGCAGGGAGGGACCCGGGGCCAACGTCCTGACTTTC; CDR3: CASREGPGANVLTF
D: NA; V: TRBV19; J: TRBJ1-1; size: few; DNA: TGTGCCAGCCTGCGCAGGGGGAACACTGAAGCTTTCTTT; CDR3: CASLRRGNTEAFF
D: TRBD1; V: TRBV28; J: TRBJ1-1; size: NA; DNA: TGTGCCAGCAGCGGACAGGGGGTTAGGTACACTGAAGCTTTCTTT; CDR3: CASSGQGVRYTEAFF
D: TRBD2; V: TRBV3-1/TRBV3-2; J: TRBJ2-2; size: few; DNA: TGTGCCAGCAGCCGATTTCCGGGACTACCGAACACCGGGGAGCTGTTTTTT; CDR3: CASSRFPGLPNTGELFF
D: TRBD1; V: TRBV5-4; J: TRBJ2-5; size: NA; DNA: TGTGCCAGCAGCAAAGGAATACAGGGGGACCAAGAGACCCAGTACTTC; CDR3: CASSKGIQGDQETQYF
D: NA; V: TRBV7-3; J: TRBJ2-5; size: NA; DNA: TGTGCCAGCAGCTTATATCAGGAGACCCAGTACTTC; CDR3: CASSLYQETQYF
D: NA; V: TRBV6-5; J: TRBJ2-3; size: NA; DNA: TGTGCCAGCATTATCGGCCTCGGGGGTACAGATACGCAGTATTTT; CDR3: CASIIGLGGTDTQYF
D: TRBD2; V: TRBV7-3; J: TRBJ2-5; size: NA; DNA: TGTGCCAGCACCCGTCTCCCTAGCGGGGGGGGCAGGCAAGAGACCCAGTACTTC; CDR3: CASTRLPSGGGRQETQYF
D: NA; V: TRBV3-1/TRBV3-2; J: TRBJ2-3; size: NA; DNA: TGTGCCAGCAGCCAGGAGGTTAGCACAGATACGCAGTATTTT; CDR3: CASSQEVSTDTQYF
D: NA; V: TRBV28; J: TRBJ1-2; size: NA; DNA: TGTGCCAGCAGTTCGCTCCTAGGACAGTCGAACTATGGCTACACCTTC; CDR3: CASSSLLGQSNYGYTF